The 5 T cell receptor beta chains reported below all come from one sample, sequenced in a study of cytomegalovirus exposure and HLA in healthy donors. The PCR had 60 Vbeta and 13 Jbeta primers. This table comes from immunoSEQ multiplex PCR, and its TCRdb copy is limited to in-frame clones, with some not included. The sample includes some 140,000 clones, 75% to 85% seen only once; the top ten take 3% to 4%. Sequencing was done on a sample of PBMCs. These receptors were obtained from a female donor in good health and CMV-seronegative.

The rearrangement uses TRBV29-1 and TRBJ2-7, with 14 bases identical to TRBD2. There are 14 residues in the CDR3. The J segment lost 1 base and the V segment lost 7 bases, leaving 3 bases of the junction unmatched. Germline CDR1 SQVTM, CDR2 ANQGSEA. The CDR3 protein is CSAGTSGSSYEQYF. In nucleotides, the CDR3 is TGCAGCGCCGGGACTAGCGGGAGTTCCTACGAGCAGTACTTC.

The CDR3 here is CASSVEGGPYEQYF. The CDR3 nucleotides read TGTGCCAGCAGCGTAGAGGGGGGGCCCTACGAGCAGTACTTC. The V and J genes are TRBV9 and TRBJ2-7; tentatively, D is TRBD2 (7 bases). The germline CDR1 and CDR2 sequences are SGDLS and YYNGEE. Trimming removed 0 bases at V and 2 bases at J, with 9 bases between. The CDR3 length is 14 residues.

The V and J genes are TRBV7-2 and TRBJ2-7, with D possibly being TRBD2 (5 bases). This CDR3 is built from 14 residues. Per the germline V gene, CDR1 is SGHTA and CDR2 is FQGNSA. V lost 1 base, J lost 3 bases, and 10 bases lay in between. CDR3 loop: CASSLVGSLYEQYF. DNA of the CDR3: TGTGCCAGCAGCTTAGTTGGGAGCCTCTACGAGCAGTACTTC.

This clone has a handful of counts. V and J are TRBV6-5 and TRBJ1-2; 7 bases line up with TRBD1. This CDR3 has 14 amino acids. Germline-derived CDR1 and CDR2 are MNHEY and SVGAGI. With V trimmed by 6 bases and J by 2 bases, 6 bases remained unmatched. CDR3 DNA sequence: TGTGCCAGCAGCGCCGGGACAGTAAACTATGGCTACACCTTC. It encodes CASSAGTVNYGYTF.

The chain links TRBV19 to TRBJ2-2; maybe TRBD2 (5 bases). The CDR3 contains 12 residues. Trimming took 7 bases from V and 5 from J, leaving 8 bases between them. CDR1 is LNHDA and CDR2 is SQIVND in the germline V gene (reference sequence). CDR3 residues: CASKRLTGELFF. CDR3 nucleotide sequence: TGTGCCAGTAAGAGACTAACCGGGGAGCTGTTTTTT. Combining the CDR3 with reference TRBV19 and TRBJ2-2 gives the whole variable domain DGGITQSPKYLFRKEGQNVTLSCEQNLNHDAMYWYRQDPGQGLRLIYYSQIVNDFQKGDIAEGYSVSREKKESFPLTVTSAQKNPTAFYLCASKRLTGELFFGEGSRLTVL.